These T cell receptor beta chains were read from a single sample in a study of T cells in Graves' hyperthyroidism and ophthalmopathy. TCRdb ran MiXCR on the multiplex PCR reads and lists one entry per CDR3 protein. This sample yields about 560,000 distinct CDR3 sequences, of which approximately 15% are seen a single time; about 17% belongs to the top ten. Material: blood. The receptors derive from a woman aged 18-29 years with Graves' hyperthyroidism. The CDR3 runs from the conserved cysteine through the conserved F or W. D genes are given only for firm matches. Clone size is shown for a subset of rows, as once, few, many or a class of expanded clone.

CDR3aa,abundance,j_gene,v_gene,d_gene
CAWSRSSIGEQYF,NA,TRBJ2-7,TRBV30,NA
CASTGIYEQYF,many,TRBJ2-7,TRBV28,NA
CASREIRGVYNSPLHF,few,TRBJ1-6,TRBV5-1,NA
CASSLPNRVGDGELFF,NA,TRBJ2-2,TRBV5-1,NA
CSALGVEGSYEQYF,NA,TRBJ2-7,TRBV20-1,NA
CASSLKWTGGDGYTF,NA,TRBJ1-2,TRBV5-1,TRBD1
CASSVGAVPYQETQYF,few,TRBJ2-5,TRBV9,NA
CASSALGSTDTQYF,few,TRBJ2-3,TRBV18,NA
CASSLAGRPKETQYF,many,TRBJ2-5,TRBV28,NA
CASSLPSGDGNQPQHF,many,TRBJ1-5,TRBV7-2,NA
CASSAQIQSLHSNDGNTEAFF,few,TRBJ1-1,TRBV9,NA
CASSLTPLFSPEQFF,NA,TRBJ2-1,TRBV6-2/TRBV6-3,NA
CASSLSAGAYGYTF,many,TRBJ1-2,TRBV27,NA
CASSPHRGRGELFF,few,TRBJ2-2,TRBV7-8,TRBD1
CSAPDTGRLNTEAFF,many,TRBJ1-1,TRBV20-1,NA
CASNVDGISSYEQYF,many,TRBJ2-7,TRBV7-2,NA
CSAYRADYEQYF,few,TRBJ2-7,TRBV20-1,NA
CASSQDVQVNEQFF,many,TRBJ2-1,TRBV3-1,NA
CSAREGLAYEQYF,few,TRBJ2-7,TRBV20-1,TRBD2
CASSFRGRSGTDTQYF,many,TRBJ2-3,TRBV12-3/TRBV12-4,TRBD1